Only one count was recorded for the clone carrying this TCR beta chain. The data belong to a study of blood T cell repertoires in COVID-19. Study-wide context: Samples representing acute and convalescent COVID-19 were sourced from the United States, Italy and Spain. Sample material is recorded as cDNA or gDNA derived from T cells, B-cell-depleted T cells, or PBMCs.

Study processing details: Using reference gene primer amplification, nucleated cell counts were estimated. Only in-frame clones appear in the TCRdb table, and some are missing; sequencing was by immunoSEQ multiplex PCR. Clone size and the V and J calls come from that table; the DNA yielded D and trimming. The sample shows around 190,000 clones, 80% to 90% of them seen only once. V lost 4 bases and J lost 0; bases outside the gene matches: 6. CDR1 SGHNT and CDR2 YYREEE come from the germline V gene (reference sequence). The CDR3 runs 15 residues. The chain has TRBV5-4 and TRBJ2-7, with 8 bases fitting TRBD2. This clonotype was sampled from a human donor in a cohort sampled during active COVID-19. Material for sequencing was peripheral blood. The CDR3 DNA follows: TGTGCCAGCAGCCCGGGAGGGCGGAGCTCCTACGAGCAGTACTTC. It translates to CASSPGGRSSYEQYF.